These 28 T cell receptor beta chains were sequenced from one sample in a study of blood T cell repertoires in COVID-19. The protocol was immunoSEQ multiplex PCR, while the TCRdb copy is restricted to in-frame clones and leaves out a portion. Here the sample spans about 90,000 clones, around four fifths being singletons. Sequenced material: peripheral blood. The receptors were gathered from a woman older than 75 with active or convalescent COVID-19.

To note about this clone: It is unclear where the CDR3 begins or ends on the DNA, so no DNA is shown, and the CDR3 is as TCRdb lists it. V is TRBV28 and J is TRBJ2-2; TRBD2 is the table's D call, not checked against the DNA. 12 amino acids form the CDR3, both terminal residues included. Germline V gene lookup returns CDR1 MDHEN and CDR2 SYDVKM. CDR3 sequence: CASSSSTGELFF.

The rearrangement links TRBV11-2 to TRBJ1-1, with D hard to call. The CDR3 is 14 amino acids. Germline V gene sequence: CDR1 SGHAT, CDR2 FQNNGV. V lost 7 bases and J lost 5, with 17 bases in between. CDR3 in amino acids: CASIYSAERTEAFF. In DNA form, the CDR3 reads TGTGCCAGCATCTACAGCGCCGAGCGGACTGAAGCTTTCTTT.

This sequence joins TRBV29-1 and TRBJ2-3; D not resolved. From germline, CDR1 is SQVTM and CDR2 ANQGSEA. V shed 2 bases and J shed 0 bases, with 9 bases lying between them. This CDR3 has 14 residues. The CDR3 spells CSVEYGVSTDTQYF. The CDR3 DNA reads TGCAGCGTTGAATACGGAGTTAGCACAGATACGCAGTATTTT.

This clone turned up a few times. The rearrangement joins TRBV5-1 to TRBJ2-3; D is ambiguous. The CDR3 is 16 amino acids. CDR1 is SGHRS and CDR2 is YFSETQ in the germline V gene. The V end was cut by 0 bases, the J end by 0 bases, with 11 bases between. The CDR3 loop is CASSLAVILSTDTQYF. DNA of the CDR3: TGCGCCAGCAGCTTGGCCGTAATTCTAAGCACAGATACGCAGTATTTT.

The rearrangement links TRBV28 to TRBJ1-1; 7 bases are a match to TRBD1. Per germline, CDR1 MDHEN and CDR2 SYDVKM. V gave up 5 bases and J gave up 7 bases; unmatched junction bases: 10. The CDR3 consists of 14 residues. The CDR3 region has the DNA TGTGCCAGCAGTACGACAGGGTTAACAGGTGAAGCTTTCTTT. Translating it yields CASSTTGLTGEAFF.

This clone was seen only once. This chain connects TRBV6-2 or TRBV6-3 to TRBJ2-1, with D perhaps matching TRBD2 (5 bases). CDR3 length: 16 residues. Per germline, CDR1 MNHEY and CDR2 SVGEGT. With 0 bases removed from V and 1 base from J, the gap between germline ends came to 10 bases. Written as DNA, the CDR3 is TGTGCCAGCAGTTACTCTCCGGGGATTTCCTACAATGAGCAGTTCTTC. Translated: CASSYSPGISYNEQFF.

The CDR3 protein is CASSPDAGYNEQFF. CDR3 nucleotide sequence: TGTGCCAGCAGCCCGGACGCGGGCTACAATGAGCAGTTCTTC. The chain couples TRBV5-6 to TRBJ2-1; tentatively, D is TRBD2 (5 bases). Germline CDR1 reads SGHDT; CDR2 reads YYEEEE. The CDR3 consists of 14 residues. Trimming pared 4 bases from V and 3 bases from J, leaving 11 bases between. The full variable domain, its missing parts supplied by reference TRBV5-6 and TRBJ2-1, is DAGVTQSPTHLIKTRGQQVTLRCSPKSGHDTVSWYQQALGQGPQFIFQYYEEEERQRGNFPDRFSGHQFPNYSSELNVNALLLGDSALYLCASSPDAGYNEQFFGPGTRLTVL.

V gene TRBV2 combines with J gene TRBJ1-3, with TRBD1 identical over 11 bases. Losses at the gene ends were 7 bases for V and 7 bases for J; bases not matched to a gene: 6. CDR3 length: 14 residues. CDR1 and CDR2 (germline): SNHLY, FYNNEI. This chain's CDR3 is CASMKDRGQNTIYF. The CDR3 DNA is TGTGCCAGCATGAAGGACAGGGGGCAGAACACCATATATTTT.

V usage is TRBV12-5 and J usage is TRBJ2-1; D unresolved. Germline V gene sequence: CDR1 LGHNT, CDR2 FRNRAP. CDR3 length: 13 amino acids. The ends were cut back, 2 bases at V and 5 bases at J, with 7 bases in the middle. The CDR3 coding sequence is TGTGCTAGTGGTTTGTTACTCGACAATGAGCAGTTCTTC. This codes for CASGLLLDNEQFF. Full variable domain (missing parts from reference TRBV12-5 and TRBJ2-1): DARVTQTPRHKVTEMGQEVTMRCQPILGHNTVFWYRQTMMQGLELLAYFRNRAPLDDSGMPKDRFSAEMPDATLATLKIQPSEPRDSAVYFCASGLLLDNEQFFGPGTRLTVL.

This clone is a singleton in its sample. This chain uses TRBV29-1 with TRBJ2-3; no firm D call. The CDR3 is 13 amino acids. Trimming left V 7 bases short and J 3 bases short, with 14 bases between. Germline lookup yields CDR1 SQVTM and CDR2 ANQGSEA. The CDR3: CSANLQLTDTQYF. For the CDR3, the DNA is TGCAGCGCTAACTTACAGCTTACAGATACGCAGTATTTT.

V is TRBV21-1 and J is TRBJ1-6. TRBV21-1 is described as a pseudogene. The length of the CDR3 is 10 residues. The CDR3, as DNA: TGTGCCAGCAGCCGTTCACCCCTCCACTTT. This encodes CASSRSPLHF.

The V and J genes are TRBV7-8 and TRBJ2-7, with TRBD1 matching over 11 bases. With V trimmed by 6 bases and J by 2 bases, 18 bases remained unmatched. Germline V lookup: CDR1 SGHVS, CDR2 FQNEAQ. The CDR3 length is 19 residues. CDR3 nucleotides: TGTGCCAGCAGGCCGGACAGGGGGCTAGCATTATTTGATCCCTACGAGCAGTACTTC. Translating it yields CASRPDRGLALFDPYEQYF.

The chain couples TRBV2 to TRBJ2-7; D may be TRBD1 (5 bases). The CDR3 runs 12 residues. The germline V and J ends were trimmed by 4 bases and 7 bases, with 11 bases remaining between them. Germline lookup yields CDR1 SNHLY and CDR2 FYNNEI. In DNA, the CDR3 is TGTGCCAGCAGTGGAGACAGCCAAGAGCAGTACTTC. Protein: CASSGDSQEQYF.

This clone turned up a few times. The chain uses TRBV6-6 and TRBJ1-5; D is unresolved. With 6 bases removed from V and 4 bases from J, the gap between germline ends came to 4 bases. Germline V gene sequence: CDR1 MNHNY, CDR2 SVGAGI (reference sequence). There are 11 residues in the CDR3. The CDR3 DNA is TGTGCCAGCAGCAGGAATCAGCCCCAGCATTTT. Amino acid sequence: CASSRNQPQHF.

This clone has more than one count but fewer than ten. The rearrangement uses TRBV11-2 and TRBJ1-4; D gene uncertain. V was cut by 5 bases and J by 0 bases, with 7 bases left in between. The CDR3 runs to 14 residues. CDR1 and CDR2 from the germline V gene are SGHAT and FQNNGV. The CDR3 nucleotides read TGTGCCAGCAGCCCTCCCGCAACTAATGAAAAACTGTTTTTT. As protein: CASSPPATNEKLFF.

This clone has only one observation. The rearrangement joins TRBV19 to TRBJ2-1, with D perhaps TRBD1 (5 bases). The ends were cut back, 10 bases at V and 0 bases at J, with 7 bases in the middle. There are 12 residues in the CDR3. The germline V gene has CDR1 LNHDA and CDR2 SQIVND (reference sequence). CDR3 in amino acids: CAKGSSYNEQFF. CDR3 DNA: TGTGCCAAGGGGTCCTCCTACAATGAGCAGTTCTTC. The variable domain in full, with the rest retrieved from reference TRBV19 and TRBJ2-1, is DGGITQSPKYLFRKEGQNVTLSCEQNLNHDAMYWYRQDPGQGLRLIYYSQIVNDFQKGDIAEGYSVSREKKESFPLTVTSAQKNPTAFYLCAKGSSYNEQFFGPGTRLTVL.

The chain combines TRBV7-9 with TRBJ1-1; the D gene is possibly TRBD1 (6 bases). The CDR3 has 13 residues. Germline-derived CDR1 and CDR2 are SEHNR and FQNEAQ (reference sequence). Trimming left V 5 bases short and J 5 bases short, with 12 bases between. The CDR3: CASSLLQGTEAFF. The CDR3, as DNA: TGTGCCAGCAGCCTCCTTCAGGGGACTGAAGCTTTCTTT.

CDR3 nucleotides: TGTGCCAGCAGCTTAGATCCTTCGACACCGAATGGCTACACCTTC. Translated, it gives CASSLDPSTPNGYTF. V gene TRBV11-3 combines with J gene TRBJ1-2; D is undetermined. Germline V gene lookup returns CDR1 SGHNT and CDR2 YENEEA. This CDR3 comprises 15 residues. The ends were cut back, 0 bases at V and 6 bases at J, with 14 bases in the middle.

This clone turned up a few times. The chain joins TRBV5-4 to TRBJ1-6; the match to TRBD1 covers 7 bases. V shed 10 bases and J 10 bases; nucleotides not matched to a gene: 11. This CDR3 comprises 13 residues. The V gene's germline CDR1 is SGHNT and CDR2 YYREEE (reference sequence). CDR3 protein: CAGGAGGESPLHF. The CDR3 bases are TGTGCCGGCGGGGCAGGGGGTGAATCACCCCTCCACTTT.

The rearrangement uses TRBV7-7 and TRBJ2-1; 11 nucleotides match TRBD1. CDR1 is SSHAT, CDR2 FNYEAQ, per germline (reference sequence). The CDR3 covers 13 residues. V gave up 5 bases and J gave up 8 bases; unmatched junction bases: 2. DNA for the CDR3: TGTGCCAGCAGCCTGGACAGGGGGCATGAGCAGTTCTTC. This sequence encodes CASSLDRGHEQFF.

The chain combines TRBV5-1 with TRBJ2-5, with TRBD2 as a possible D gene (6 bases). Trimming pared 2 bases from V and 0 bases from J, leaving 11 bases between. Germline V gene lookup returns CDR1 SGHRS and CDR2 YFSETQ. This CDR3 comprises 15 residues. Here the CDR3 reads CASSFGGKHQETQYF. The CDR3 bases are TGCGCCAGCAGCTTCGGGGGTAAGCACCAAGAGACCCAGTACTTC.

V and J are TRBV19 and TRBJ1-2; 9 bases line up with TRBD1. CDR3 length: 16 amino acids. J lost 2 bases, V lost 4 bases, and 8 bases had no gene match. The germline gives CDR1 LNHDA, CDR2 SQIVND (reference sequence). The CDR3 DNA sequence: TGTGCCAGTAGTACCCCCCCTGGGACAGGGAACTATGGCTACACCTTC. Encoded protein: CASSTPPGTGNYGYTF.

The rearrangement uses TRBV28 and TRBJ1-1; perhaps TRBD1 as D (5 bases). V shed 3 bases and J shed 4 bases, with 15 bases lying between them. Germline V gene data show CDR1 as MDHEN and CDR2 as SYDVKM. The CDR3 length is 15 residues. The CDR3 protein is CASSLLGGEGTEAFF. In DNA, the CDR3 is TGTGCCAGCAGTTTGCTGGGAGGGGAGGGCACTGAAGCTTTCTTT.

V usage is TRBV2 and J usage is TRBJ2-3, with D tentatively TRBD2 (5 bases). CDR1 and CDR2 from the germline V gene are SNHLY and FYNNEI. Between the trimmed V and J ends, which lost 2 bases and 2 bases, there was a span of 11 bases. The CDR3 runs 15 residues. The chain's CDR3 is CASSESALATDTQYF. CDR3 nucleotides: TGTGCCAGCAGTGAATCGGCGCTAGCCACAGATACGCAGTATTTT.

CDR3: CASTLTTGWNTGELFF. In DNA form, the CDR3 reads TGTGCCAGCACTCTAACGACAGGCTGGAACACCGGGGAGCTGTTTTTT. The chain uses TRBV28 and TRBJ2-2, with D tentatively TRBD1 (6 bases). V was pared by 7 bases and J by 1 base, with 16 bases between. Looked up from germline, CDR1 is MDHEN and CDR2 is SYDVKM. The length of the CDR3 is 16 residues.

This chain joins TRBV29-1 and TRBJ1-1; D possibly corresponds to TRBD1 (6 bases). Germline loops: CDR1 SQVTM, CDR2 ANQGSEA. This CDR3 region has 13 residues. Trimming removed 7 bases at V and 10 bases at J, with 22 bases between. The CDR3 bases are TGCAGCGGAAGCCGGGACACCGACAAGGGAGCTTTCTTT. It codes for CSGSRDTDKGAFF.

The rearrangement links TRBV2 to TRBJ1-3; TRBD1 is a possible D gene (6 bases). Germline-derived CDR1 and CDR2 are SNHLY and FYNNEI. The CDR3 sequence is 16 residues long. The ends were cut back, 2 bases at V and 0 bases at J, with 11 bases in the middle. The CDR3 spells CASSERTANSGNTIYF. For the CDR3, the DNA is TGTGCCAGCAGTGAAAGGACAGCCAACTCTGGAAACACCATATATTTT. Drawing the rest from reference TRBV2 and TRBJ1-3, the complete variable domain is EPEVTQTPSHQVTQMGQEVILRCVPISNHLYFYWYRQILGQKVEFLVSFYNNEISEKSEIFDDQFSVERPDGSNFTLKIRSTKLEDSAMYFCASSERTANSGNTIYFGEGSWLTVV.

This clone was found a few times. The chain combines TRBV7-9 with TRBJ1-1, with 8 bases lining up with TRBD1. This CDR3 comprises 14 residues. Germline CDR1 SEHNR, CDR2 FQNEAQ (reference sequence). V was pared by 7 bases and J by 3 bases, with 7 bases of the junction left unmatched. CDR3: CASNPGTGDTEAFF. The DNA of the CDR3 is TGTGCCAGCAACCCCGGGACAGGAGACACTGAAGCTTTCTTT.